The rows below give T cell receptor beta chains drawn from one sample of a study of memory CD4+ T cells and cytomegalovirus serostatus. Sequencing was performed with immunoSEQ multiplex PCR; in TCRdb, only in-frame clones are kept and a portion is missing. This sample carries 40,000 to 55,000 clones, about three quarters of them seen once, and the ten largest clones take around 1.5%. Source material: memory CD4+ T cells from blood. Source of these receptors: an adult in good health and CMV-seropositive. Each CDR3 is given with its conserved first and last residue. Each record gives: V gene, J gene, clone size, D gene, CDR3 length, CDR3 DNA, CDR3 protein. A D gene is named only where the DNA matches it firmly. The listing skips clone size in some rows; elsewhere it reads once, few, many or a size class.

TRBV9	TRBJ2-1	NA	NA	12	TGTGCCAGCAGCGTAGAAGGGTATGAGCAGTTCTTC	CASSVEGYEQFF
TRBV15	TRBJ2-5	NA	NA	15	TGTGCCACCAGCAGGATGCAGGGAATATGGGAGACCCAGTACTTC	CATSRMQGIWETQYF
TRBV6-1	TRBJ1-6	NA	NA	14	TGTGCCAGCAGTGAAGGCGCAGGTAATTCACCCCTCCACTTT	CASSEGAGNSPLHF
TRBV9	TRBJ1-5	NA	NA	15	TGTGCCAGCAGCGTAGGAATTGCCCCCGCTCAGCCCCAGCATTTT	CASSVGIAPAQPQHF
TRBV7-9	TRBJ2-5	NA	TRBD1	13	TGTGCCAGCAGACTGACAGGGGTGGAGACCCAGTACTTC	CASRLTGVETQYF
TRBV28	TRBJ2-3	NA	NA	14	TGTGCCAGCAGGGGGACAAGAGCCACAGATACGCAGTATTTT	CASRGTRATDTQYF
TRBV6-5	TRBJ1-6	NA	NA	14	TGTGCCACGAGGTTAAACTCCTATAATTCACCCCTCCACTTT	CATRLNSYNSPLHF
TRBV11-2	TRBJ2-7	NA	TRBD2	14	TGTGCCAGCAGCACCGGGACTAGCGGGAGCGAGCAGTACTTC	CASSTGTSGSEQYF
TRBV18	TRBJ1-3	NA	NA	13	TGTGCCAGCTCACGAACACAGGAAAACACCATATATTTT	CASSRTQENTIYF
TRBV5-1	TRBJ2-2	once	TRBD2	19	TGCGCCAGCAGACCCGGGGGATTAGATCTAGCGGGAGTCACCGGGGAGCTGTTTTTT	CASRPGGLDLAGVTGELFF
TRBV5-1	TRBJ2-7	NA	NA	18	TGCGCCAGCAGCTCCCGGGGAAGGGGCAGGCAGTTTACCTACGAGCAGTACTTC	CASSSRGRGRQFTYEQYF
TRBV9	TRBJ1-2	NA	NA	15	TGTGCCAGCAGCCTACAGAGACCCGCTAACTATGGCTACACCTTC	CASSLQRPANYGYTF
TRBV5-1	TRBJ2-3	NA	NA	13	TGCGCCAGCAGCTTGTGGGGCACAGATACGCAGTATTTT	CASSLWGTDTQYF
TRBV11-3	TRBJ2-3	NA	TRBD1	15	TGTGCCAGCAGCTCCTCGGGACAGGGGACAGATACGCAGTATTTT	CASSSSGQGTDTQYF
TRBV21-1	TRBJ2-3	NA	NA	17	NA	CASSKGVGQGATDTQYF
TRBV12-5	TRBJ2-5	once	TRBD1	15	TGTGCTAGTGGTCCGACAGGGCGGTCGGGAGAGACCCAGTACTTC	CASGPTGRSGETQYF
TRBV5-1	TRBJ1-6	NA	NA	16	TGCGCCAGCAGCGACGGTGGGGGCTCCTATAATTCACCCCTCCACTTT	CASSDGGGSYNSPLHF
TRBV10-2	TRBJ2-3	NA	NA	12	TGCGCCAGCAGTGAGTCAGCAGATACGCAGTATTTT	CASSESADTQYF
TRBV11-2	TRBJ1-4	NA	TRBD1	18	TGTGCCAGCAGCTGGGACAGGGGAGCCCGGGTTGGTGATGAAAAACTGTTTTTT	CASSWDRGARVGDEKLFF
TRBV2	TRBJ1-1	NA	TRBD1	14	TGTGCCAGCAGCGACAGGGGGCTCGGCACTGAAGCTTTCTTT	CASSDRGLGTEAFF
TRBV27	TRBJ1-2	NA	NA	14	TGTGCCAGCAGTGATAGGGGAAATGTCTATGGCTACACCTTC	CASSDRGNVYGYTF
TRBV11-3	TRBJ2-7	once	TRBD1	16	TGTGCCAGCAGCTTAGATGTGACAGGGCCTACCTACGAGCAGTACTTC	CASSLDVTGPTYEQYF
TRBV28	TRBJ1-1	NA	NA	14	TGTGCCAGCAGTTTACGGACAAACGGAGCTGAAGCTTTCTTT	CASSLRTNGAEAFF
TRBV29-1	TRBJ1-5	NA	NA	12	TGCAGCGTTGGAGAAGTAGGTCAGCCCCAGCATTTT	CSVGEVGQPQHF